This TCR beta chain originates from a study of CD8+ T cells in alopecia areata. Described treatment: oral pan-JAK inhibitor, 5-10 mg twice daily. Researchers picked out CD4+ and CD8+ T cells from PBMCs by sorting. RNA extraction was followed by reverse transcription into cDNA, which acted as the sequencing template. TCRdb's table, derived via immunoSEQ multiplex PCR, lists solely in-frame clones and lacks some. The data show some 200,000 clones, roughly 60% seen once. With 0 bases removed from V and 6 bases from J, the gap between germline ends came to 7 bases. Germline CDR1 is SGDLS and CDR2 is YYNGEE. CDR3 length: 13 amino acids.

This sequence was found in a human donor with alopecia areata. This specimen was CD4+ T cells sorted from blood, taken at week 24, from a patient treated with tofacitinib. The chain carries TRBV9 and TRBJ2-1; D is unclear. The CDR3 loop reads CASSVDAVNEQFF. The CDR3 DNA reads as TGTGCCAGCAGCGTAGACGCCGTCAATGAGCAGTTCTTC.